The present entry profiles one TCR beta chain with its context. Its antigen is not known. Each donor gave one heparinised blood draw averaging approximately 120 mL. Sorting that relied on CD45RO/CCR7/CD25/CD127/CD95/CD27 yielded CD4+ naive, central memory, regulatory and stem cell-like memory cells. Sorted populations all had greater than 98% purity. The data stem from a study of beta chain features in type 1 diabetes. Findings of the study overall: Cells with high TCR expression could be over-represented by cDNA sequencing.

Per the germline V gene, CDR1 is SGHRS and CDR2 is YFSETQ. The V gene end was trimmed by 4 bases and the J gene end by 7 bases; junction bases not matched to a gene: 9. The CDR3 is 14 residues long. The study reverse transcribed the entire isolated RNA, so it sequenced expressed TCRB transcripts. Data came from immunoSEQ multiplex PCR; TCRdb stores just in-frame clones and leaves some out. The sample records some 360,000 clones, less than 20% being singletons. This clonotype was obtained from a woman younger than 35 in good health. The sample consisted of naive CD4+ T cells from blood. This chain connects TRBV5-1 to TRBJ2-7, with 9 bases aligning to TRBD1. CDR3 residues: CASSTGQGLREQYF. The CDR3 DNA sequence: TGCGCCAGCAGCACCGGACAGGGGTTAAGGGAGCAGTACTTC.